The 2 T cell receptor beta chains listed next were all sequenced from one sample in a study of tumor-infiltrating lymphocytes in primary liver carcinoma. Priming with a constant-region primer yielded TCR beta cDNA from about 510 ng total RNA. Libraries of TCR beta came from three nested multiplex PCR rounds with slightly modified ARM-PCR. Investigators reported that the first two PCR rounds, at about 11 cycles each, used TRBV1-TRBV30 forward primers with a C-beta reverse primer. TCRdb used MiXCR to reprocess the multiplex PCR reads, holding one entry per CDR3 protein. The table lists roughly 120,000 distinct CDR3 sequences, 65% of them singletons, with approximately 9.7% in the top ten. Unsorted bulk tissue of roughly 18-31 mg yielded co-extracted RNA and DNA. Sequences were obtained from liver tumor tissue from sampling region 1. As to subset: tumor region T1, superior pole. Receptors were obtained from a woman aged 55-70 years with primary liver carcinoma and hepatitis B virus infection.

Points on this clonotype: At one boundary the junction diverges from the germline segment, which might be a read error. The rearrangement uses TRBV11-2 and TRBJ2-1; weak D call: TRBD1 (6 bases). The CDR3 is 14 residues long. Germline V lookup: CDR1 SGHAT, CDR2 FQNNGV. CDR3 sequence reads: CASSSGAGRNEHFF. As DNA, the CDR3 is TGTGCCAGCAGCTCAGGGGCAGGGCGCAATGAGCACTTCTTC. Full variable domain (remainder filled in from reference TRBV11-2 and TRBJ2-1): EAGVAQSPRYKIIEKRQSVAFWCNPISGHATLYWYQQILGQGPKLLIQFQNNGVVDDSQLPKDRFSAERLKGVDSTLKIQPAKLEDSAVYLCASSSGAGRNEHFFGPGTRLTVL.

Of note for this clonotype: A much larger clone differs by one base, so this may be a read error. This sequence joins TRBV5-1 and TRBJ1-1; weak D call: TRBD1 (5 bases). This CDR3 has 14 amino acids. The V gene's germline CDR1 is SGHRS and CDR2 YFSETQ. DNA of the CDR3: TGCGCCAGCAGCTTGATTCAGGGAAACAGTGAAGCTTTCTTT. As protein: CASSLIQGNSEAFF.